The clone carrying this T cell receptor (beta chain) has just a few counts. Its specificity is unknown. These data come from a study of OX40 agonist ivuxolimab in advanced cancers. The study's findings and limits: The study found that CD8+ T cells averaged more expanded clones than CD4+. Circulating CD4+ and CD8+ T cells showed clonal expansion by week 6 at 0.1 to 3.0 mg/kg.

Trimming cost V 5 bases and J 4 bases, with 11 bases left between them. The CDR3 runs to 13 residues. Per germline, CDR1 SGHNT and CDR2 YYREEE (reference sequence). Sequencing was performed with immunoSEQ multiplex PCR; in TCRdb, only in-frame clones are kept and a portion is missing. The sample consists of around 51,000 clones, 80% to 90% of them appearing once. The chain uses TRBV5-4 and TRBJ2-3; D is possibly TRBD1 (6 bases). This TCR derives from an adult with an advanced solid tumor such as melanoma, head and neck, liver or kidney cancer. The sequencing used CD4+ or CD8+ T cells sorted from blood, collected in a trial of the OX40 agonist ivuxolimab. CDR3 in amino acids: CASRGDIPDTQYF. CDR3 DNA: TGTGCCAGCAGGGGGGACATCCCAGATACGCAGTATTTT.